This record looks at one T cell receptor (beta chain) sequence and its context. Its antigen is still unknown. Germline CDR1 is SGDLS and CDR2 is YYNGEE. The CDR3 length is 15 residues. The V gene lost 0 bases and the J gene lost 5 bases, with 14 bases spanning the gap. The data originate from a study of cytomegalovirus exposure and HLA in healthy donors. On the study more broadly: One earlier analysis, a look at around 170 million T cells, found about 100 million unique TCR beta sequences. General observations from the study: Later genetic work tied a missense DCLRE1C variant to beta-chain V and J trimming. Presence/absence analyses rested on an assumption that sequencing depth was roughly uniform across donors.

Primers: 60 Vbeta forward and 13 Jbeta reverse. The repertoire was sequenced with immunoSEQ multiplex PCR; TCRdb's copy has only in-frame clones and lacks some. Found here are about 200,000 clones, about 80% of them singletons; the top ten hold less than 2%. V and J are TRBV9 and TRBJ1-1; D gene ambiguous. The clonotype was recovered from a male donor in good health and CMV-seronegative. What was sequenced was PBMCs. Here the CDR3 DNA reads TGTGCCAGCAGCGTAGATCTCAGTCGGGAGACTGAAGCTTTCTTT. This translates into CASSVDLSRETEAFF.